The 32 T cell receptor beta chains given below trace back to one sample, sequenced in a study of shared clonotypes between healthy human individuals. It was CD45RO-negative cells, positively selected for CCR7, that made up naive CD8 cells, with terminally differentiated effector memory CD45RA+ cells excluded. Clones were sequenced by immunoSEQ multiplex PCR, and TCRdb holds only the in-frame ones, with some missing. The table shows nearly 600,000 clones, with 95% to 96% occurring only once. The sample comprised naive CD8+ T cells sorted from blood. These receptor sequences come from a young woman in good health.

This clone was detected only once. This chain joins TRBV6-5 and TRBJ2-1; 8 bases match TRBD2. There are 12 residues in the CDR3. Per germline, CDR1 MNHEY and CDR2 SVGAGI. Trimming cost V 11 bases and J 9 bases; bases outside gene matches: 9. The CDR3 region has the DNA TGTGCCGCCACCGGGAGGGTGGGTGAGCAGTTCTTC. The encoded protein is CAATGRVGEQFF.

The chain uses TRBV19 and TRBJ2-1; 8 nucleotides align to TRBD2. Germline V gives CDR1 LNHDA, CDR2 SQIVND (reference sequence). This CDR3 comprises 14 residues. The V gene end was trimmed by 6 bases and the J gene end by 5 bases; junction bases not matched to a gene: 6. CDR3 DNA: TGTGCCAGTAGCCTGACTAGCGAAAACAATGAGCAGTTCTTC. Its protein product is CASSLTSENNEQFF.

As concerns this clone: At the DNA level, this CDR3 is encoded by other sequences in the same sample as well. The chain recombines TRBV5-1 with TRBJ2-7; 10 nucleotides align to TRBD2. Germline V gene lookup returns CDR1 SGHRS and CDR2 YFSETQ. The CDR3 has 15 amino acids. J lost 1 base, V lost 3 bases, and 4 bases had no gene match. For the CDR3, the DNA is TGCGCCAGCAGCTCGTTAGCGGGAGGATCCTACGAGCAGTACTTC. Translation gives CASSSLAGGSYEQYF.

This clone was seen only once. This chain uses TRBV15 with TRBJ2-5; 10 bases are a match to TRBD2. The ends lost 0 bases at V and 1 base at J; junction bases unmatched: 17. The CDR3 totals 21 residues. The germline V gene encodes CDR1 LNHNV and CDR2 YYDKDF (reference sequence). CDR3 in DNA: TGTGCCACCAGCAGAGATACTGGACTAGCGGAGCACGTCCTCTTCCAAGAGACCCAGTACTTC. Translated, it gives CATSRDTGLAEHVLFQETQYF.

The CDR3 here is CASSLGLDLGNEQFF. Written as DNA, the CDR3 is TGTGCCAGCAGCTTAGGACTAGACCTCGGCAATGAGCAGTTCTTC. This sequence joins TRBV11-2 and TRBJ2-1; possible D gene TRBD2, 6 bases. CDR3 length: 15 amino acids. V lost 1 base to trimming and J lost 6 bases, with 13 bases between them. CDR1 is SGHAT, CDR2 FQNNGV, per germline.

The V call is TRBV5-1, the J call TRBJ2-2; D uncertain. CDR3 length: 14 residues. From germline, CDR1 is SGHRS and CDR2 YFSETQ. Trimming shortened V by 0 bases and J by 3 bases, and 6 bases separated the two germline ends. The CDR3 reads CASSLGQYTGELFF. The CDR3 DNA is TGCGCCAGCAGCTTGGGGCAGTACACCGGGGAGCTGTTTTTT. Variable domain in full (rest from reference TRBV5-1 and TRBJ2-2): KAGVTQTPRYLIKTRGQQVTLSCSPISGHRSVSWYQQTPGQGLQFLFEYFSETQRNKGNFPGRFSGRQFSNSRSEMNVSTLELGDSALYLCASSLGQYTGELFFGEGSRLTVL.

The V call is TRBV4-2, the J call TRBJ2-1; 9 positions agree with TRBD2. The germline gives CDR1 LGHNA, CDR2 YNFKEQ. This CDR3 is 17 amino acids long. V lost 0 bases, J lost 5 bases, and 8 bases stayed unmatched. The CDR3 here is CASSQDGREGFDNEQFF. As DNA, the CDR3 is TGTGCCAGCAGCCAAGATGGGCGGGAGGGCTTCGACAATGAGCAGTTCTTC.

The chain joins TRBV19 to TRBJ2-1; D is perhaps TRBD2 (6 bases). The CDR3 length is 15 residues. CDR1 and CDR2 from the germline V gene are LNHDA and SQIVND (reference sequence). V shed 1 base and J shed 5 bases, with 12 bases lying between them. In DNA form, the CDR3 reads TGTGCCAGTAGTATAGTCGGGGGAGGACACAATGAGCAGTTCTTC. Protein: CASSIVGGGHNEQFF.

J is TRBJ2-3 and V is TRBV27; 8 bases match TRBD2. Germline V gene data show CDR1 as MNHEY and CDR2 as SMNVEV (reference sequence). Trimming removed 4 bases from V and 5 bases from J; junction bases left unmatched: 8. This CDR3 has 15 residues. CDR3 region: CASSSGTGGRDTQYF. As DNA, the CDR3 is TGTGCCAGCAGTTCAGGTACGGGAGGGAGAGATACGCAGTATTTT.

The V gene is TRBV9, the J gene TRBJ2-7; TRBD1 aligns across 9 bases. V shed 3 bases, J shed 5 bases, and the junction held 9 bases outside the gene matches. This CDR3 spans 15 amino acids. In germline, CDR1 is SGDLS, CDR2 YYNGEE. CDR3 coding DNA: TGTGCCAGCAGCGAGGCGGGGACAGGGTCCCACGAGCAGTACTTC. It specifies CASSEAGTGSHEQYF.

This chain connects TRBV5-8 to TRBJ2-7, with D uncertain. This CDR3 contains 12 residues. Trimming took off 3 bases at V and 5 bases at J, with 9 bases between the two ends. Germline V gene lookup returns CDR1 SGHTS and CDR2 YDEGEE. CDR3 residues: CASSYAGHEQYF. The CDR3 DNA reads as TGTGCCAGCAGCTACGCCGGGCACGAGCAGTACTTC.

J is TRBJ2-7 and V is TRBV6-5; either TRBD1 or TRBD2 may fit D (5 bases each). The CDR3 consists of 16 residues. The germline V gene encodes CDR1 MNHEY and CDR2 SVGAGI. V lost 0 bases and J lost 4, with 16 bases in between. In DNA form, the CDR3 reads TGTGCCAGCAGTTACTCGGCAGGGCAAGAGGGGTACGAGCAGTACTTC. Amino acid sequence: CASSYSAGQEGYEQYF.

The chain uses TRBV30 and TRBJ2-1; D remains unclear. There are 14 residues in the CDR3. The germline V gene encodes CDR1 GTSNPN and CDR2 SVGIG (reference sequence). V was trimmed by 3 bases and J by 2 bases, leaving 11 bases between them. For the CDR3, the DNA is TGTGCCTGGAGAAGTTGGCACCCCTACAATGAGCAGTTCTTC. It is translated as CAWRSWHPYNEQFF.

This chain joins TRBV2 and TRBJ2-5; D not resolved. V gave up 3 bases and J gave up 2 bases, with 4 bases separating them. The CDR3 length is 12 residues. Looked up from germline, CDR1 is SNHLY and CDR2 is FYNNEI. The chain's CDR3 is CASSEVQETQYF. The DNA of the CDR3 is TGTGCCAGCAGTGAGGTTCAAGAGACCCAGTACTTC. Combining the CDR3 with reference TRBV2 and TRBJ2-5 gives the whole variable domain EPEVTQTPSHQVTQMGQEVILRCVPISNHLYFYWYRQILGQKVEFLVSFYNNEISEKSEIFDDQFSVERPDGSNFTLKIRSTKLEDSAMYFCASSEVQETQYFGPGTRLLVL.

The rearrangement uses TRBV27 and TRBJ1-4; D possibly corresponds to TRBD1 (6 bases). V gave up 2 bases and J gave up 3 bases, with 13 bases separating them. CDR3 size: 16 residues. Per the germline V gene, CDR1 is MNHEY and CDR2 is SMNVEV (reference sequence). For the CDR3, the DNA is TGTGCCAGCAGTTTAACTAAGGACAGTGCTAATGAAAAACTGTTTTTT. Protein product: CASSLTKDSANEKLFF.

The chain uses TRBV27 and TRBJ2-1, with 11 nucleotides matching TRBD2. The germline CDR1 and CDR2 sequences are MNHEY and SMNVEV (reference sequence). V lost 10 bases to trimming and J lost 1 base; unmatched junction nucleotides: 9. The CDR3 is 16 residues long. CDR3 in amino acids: CATKTGTSGSYNEQFF. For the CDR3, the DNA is TGTGCCACCAAAACCGGGACTAGCGGTTCCTACAATGAGCAGTTCTTC.

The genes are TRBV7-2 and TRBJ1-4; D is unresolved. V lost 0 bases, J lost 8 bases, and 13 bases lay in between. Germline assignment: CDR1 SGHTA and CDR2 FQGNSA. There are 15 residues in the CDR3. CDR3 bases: TGTGCCAGCAGCTTAGCGTCGTCATTGGGGGAAAAACTGTTTTTT. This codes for CASSLASSLGEKLFF.

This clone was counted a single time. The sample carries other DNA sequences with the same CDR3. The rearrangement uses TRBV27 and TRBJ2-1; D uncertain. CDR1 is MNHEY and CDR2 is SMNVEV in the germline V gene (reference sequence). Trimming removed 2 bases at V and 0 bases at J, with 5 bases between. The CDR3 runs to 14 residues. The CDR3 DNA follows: TGTGCCAGCAGTTTACTCAGCTCCTACAATGAGCAGTTCTTC. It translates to CASSLLSSYNEQFF.

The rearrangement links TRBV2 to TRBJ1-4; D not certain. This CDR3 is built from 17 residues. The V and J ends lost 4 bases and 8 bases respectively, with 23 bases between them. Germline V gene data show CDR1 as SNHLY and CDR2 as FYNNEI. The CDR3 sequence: CASSAGLSIRLGEKLFF. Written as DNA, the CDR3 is TGTGCCAGCAGTGCTGGACTGAGCATCAGACTAGGGGAAAAACTGTTTTTT.

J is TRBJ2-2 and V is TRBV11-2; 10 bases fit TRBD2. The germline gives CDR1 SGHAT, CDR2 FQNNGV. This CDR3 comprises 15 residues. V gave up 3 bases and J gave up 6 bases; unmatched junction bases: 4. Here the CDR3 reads CASSLSGRAPGELFF. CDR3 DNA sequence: TGTGCCAGCAGCTTGAGCGGGAGGGCCCCCGGGGAGCTGTTTTTT.

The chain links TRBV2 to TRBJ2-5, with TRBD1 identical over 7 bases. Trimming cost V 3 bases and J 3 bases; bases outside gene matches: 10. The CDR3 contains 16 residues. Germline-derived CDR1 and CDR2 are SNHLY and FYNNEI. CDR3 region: CASSDHRGASEETQYF. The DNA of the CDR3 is TGTGCCAGCAGTGACCACAGGGGCGCTTCAGAAGAGACCCAGTACTTC.

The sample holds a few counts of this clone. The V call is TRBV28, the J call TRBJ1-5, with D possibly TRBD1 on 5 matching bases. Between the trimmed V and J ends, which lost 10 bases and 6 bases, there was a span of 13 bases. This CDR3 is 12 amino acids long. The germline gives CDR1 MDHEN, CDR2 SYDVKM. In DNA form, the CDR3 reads TGTGCCACGGGAATGGGGCTTCAGCCCCAGCATTTT. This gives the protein CATGMGLQPQHF.

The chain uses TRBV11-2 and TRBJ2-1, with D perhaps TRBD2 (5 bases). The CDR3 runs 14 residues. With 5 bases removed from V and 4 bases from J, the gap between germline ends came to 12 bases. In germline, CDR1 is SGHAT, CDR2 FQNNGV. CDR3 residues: CASSPPSGYNEQFF. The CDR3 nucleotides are TGTGCCAGCAGCCCCCCATCGGGATACAATGAGCAGTTCTTC. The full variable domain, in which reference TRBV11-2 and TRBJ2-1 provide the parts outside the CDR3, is EAGVAQSPRYKIIEKRQSVAFWCNPISGHATLYWYQQILGQGPKLLIQFQNNGVVDDSQLPKDRFSAERLKGVDSTLKIQPAKLEDSAVYLCASSPPSGYNEQFFGPGTRLTVL.

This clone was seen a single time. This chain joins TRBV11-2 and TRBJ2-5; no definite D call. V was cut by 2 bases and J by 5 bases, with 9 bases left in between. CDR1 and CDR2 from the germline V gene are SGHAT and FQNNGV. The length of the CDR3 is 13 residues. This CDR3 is CASSLNLWETQYF. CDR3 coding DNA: TGTGCCAGCAGCTTAAATCTATGGGAGACCCAGTACTTC.

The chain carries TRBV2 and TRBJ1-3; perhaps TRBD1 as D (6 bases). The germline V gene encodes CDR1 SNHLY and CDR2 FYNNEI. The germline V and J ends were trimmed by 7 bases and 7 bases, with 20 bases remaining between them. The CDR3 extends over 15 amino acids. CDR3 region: CASTELTGRKNTIYF. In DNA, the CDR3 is TGTGCCAGCACCGAGTTAACAGGGAGGAAGAACACCATATATTTT.

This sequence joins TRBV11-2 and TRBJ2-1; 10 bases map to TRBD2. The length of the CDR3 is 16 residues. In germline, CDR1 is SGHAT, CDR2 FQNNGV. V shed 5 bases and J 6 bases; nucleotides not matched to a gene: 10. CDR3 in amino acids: CASSPFLAGVLNEQFF. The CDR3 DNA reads TGTGCCAGCAGCCCCTTCCTAGCGGGAGTCCTCAATGAGCAGTTCTTC.

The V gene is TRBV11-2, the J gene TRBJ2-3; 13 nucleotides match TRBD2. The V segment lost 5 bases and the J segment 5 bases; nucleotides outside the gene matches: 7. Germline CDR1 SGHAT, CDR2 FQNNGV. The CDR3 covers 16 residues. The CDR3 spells CASSPGLAGAEDTQYF. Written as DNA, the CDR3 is TGTGCCAGCAGCCCCGGACTAGCGGGAGCGGAAGATACGCAGTATTTT.

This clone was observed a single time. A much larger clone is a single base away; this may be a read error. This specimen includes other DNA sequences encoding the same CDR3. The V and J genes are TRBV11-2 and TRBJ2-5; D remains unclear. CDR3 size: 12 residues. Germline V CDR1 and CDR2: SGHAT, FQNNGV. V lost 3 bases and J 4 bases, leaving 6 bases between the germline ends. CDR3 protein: CASSFGGETQYF. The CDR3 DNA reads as TGTGCCAGCAGCTTTGGCGGAGAGACCCAGTACTTC.

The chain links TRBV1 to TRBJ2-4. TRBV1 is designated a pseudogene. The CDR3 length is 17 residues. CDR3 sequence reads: CTSSQDIFALAKNIQYF. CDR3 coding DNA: TGCACCAGCAGCCAAGATATTTTCGCCCTAGCCAAAAACATTCAGTACTTC.

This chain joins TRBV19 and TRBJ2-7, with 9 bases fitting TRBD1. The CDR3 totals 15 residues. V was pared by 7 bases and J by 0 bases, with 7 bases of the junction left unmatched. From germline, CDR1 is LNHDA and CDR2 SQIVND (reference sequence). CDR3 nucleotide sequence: TGTGCCAGTAAAACAGGGGGCCTGAGCTCCTACGAGCAGTACTTC. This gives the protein CASKTGGLSSYEQYF.

CDR3 in DNA: TGCGCCAGCAGCTTGGTGGGCCCTTCGGGGGGCGGGGAGCTGTTTTTT. The encoded protein is CASSLVGPSGGGELFF. This chain links TRBV5-1 with TRBJ2-2; the match to TRBD2 covers 7 bases. V was clipped by 0 bases and J by 7 bases; unmatched bases: 9. Germline CDR1 and CDR2: SGHRS and YFSETQ. This CDR3 has 16 amino acids.

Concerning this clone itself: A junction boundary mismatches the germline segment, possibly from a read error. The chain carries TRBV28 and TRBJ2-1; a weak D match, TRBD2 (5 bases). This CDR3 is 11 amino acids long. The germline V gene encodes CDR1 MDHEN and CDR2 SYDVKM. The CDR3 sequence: CATSPGDEQFF. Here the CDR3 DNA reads TGTGCCACCAGTCCCGGGGATGAGCAGTTCTTC.